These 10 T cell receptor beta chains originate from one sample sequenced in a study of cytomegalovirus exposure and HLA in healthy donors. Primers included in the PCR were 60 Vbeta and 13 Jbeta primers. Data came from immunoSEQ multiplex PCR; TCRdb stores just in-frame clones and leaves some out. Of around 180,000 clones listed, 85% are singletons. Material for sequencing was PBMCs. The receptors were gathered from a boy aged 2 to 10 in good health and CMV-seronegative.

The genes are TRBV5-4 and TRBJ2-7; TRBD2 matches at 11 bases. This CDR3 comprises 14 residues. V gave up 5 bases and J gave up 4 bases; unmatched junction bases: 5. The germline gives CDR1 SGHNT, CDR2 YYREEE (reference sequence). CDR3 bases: TGTGCCAGCAGGCTAGCGGGAGGTCAGTACGAGCAGTACTTC. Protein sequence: CASRLAGGQYEQYF.

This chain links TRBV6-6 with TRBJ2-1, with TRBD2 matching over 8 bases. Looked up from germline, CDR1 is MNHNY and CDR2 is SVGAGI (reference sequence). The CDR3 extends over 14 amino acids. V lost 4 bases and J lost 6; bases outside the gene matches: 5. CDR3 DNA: TGTGCCAGCAGTTCCATCCGGGGGGGCAATGAGCAGTTCTTC. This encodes CASSSIRGGNEQFF.

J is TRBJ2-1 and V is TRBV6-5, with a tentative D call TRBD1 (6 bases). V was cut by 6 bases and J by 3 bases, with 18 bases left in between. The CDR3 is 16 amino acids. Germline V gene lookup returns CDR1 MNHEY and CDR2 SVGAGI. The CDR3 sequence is CASSYNDRRIYNEQFF. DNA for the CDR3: TGTGCCAGCAGCTACAATGACAGGCGGATCTACAATGAGCAGTTCTTC.

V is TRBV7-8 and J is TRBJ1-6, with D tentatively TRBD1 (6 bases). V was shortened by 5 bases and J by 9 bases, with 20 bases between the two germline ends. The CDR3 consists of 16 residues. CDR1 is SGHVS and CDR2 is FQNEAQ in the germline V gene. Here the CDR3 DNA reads TGTGCCAGCAGCCCAGGGGTCGCAGGGGATGGTTCACCCCTCCACTTT. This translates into CASSPGVAGDGSPLHF.

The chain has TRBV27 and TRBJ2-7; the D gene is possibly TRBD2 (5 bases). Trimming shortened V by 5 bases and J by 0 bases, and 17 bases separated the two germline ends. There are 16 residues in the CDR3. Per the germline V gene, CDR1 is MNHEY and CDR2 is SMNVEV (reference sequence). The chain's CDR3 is CASSPLRPSGSYEQYF. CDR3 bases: TGTGCCAGCAGTCCCCTCCGGCCCAGCGGCTCCTACGAGCAGTACTTC.

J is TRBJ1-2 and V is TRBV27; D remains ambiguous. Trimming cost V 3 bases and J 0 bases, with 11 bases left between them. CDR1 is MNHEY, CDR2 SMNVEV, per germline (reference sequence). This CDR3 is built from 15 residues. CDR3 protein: CASSLAQKPNYGYTF. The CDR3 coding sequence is TGTGCCAGCAGTTTGGCCCAGAAACCTAACTATGGCTACACCTTC.

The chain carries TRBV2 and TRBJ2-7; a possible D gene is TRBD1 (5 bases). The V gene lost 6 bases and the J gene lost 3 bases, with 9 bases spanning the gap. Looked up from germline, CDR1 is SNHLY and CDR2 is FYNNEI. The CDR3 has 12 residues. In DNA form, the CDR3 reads TGTGCCAGCAGACTTGACAGCTACGAGCAGTACTTC. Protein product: CASRLDSYEQYF.

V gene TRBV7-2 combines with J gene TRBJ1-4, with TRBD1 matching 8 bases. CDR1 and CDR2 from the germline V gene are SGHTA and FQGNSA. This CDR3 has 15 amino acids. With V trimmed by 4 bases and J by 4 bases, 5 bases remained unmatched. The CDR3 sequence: CASSSTGAYNEKLFF. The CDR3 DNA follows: TGTGCCAGCAGCTCGACAGGGGCGTATAATGAAAAACTGTTTTTT. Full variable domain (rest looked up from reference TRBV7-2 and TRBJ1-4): GAGVSQSPSNKVTEKGKDVELRCDPISGHTALYWYRQSLGQGLEFLIYFQGNSAPDKSGLPSDRFSAERTGGSVSTLTIQRTQQEDSAVYLCASSSTGAYNEKLFFGSGTQLSVL.

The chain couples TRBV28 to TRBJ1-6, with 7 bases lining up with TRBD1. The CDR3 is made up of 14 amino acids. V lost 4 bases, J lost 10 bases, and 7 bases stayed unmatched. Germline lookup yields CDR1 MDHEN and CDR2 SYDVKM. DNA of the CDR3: TGTGCCAGCAGTTATAACAGGGGAACCTCACCCCTCCACTTT. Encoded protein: CASSYNRGTSPLHF. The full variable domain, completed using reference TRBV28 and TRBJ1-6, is DVKVTQSSRYLVKRTGEKVFLECVQDMDHENMFWYRQDPGLGLRLIYFSYDVKMKEKGDIPEGYSVSREKKERFSLILESASTNQTSMYLCASSYNRGTSPLHFGNGTRLTVT.

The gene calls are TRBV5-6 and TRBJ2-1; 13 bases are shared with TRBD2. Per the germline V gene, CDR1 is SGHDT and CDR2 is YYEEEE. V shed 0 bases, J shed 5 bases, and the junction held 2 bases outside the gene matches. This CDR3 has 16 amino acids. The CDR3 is CASSLEGLAGHNEQFF. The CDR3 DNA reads TGTGCCAGCAGCTTGGAGGGACTAGCGGGGCACAATGAGCAGTTCTTC. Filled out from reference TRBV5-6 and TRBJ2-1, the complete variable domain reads DAGVTQSPTHLIKTRGQQVTLRCSPKSGHDTVSWYQQALGQGPQFIFQYYEEEERQRGNFPDRFSGHQFPNYSSELNVNALLLGDSALYLCASSLEGLAGHNEQFFGPGTRLTVL.